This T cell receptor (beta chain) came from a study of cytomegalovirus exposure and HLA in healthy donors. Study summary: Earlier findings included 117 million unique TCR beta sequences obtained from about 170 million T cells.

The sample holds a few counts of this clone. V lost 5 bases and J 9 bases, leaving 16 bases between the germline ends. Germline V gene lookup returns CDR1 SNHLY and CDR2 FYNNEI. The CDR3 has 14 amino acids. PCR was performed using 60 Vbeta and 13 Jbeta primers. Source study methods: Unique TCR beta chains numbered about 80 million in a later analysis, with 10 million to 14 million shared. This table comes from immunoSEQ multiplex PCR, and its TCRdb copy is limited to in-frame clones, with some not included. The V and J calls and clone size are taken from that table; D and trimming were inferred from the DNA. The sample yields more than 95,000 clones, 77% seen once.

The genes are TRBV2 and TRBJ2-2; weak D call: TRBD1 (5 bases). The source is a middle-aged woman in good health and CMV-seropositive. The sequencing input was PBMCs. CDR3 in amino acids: CASSSTGSSWELFF. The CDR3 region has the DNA TGTGCCAGCAGTTCTACAGGTTCTTCCTGGGAGCTGTTTTTT.